The source of this T cell receptor (beta chain) is a study of PD-1 blockade in classical Hodgkin lymphoma. With no exception, relapse followed autologous stem cell transplantation in all patients, and brentuximab vedotin exposure varied. Germline CDR1 reads SEHNR; CDR2 reads FQNEAQ (reference sequence). Trimming removed 1 base at V and 4 bases at J, with 20 bases between. This CDR3 region has 17 residues. Only in-frame clones appear in the TCRdb table, and some are missing; sequencing was by immunoSEQ multiplex PCR. The sample has tens of thousands of clones, approximately 78% seen once; the top ten hold 8% to 8.5%.

This TCR was sampled from a human donor with classical Hodgkin lymphoma. Source: peripheral blood mononuclear cells (PBMCs), taken before the second cycle of nivolumab. This chain links TRBV7-9 with TRBJ2-7, with D perhaps TRBD2 (5 bases). DNA for the CDR3: TGTGCCAGCAGCTTAGATGCGGGTACTAGGACCCCATACGAGCAGTACTTC. Protein: CASSLDAGTRTPYEQYF.